This record concerns one T cell receptor beta chain sequence. Its antigen remains undetermined. The input lacks base qualities; no much larger clone sits a single base away. Per the germline V gene (reference sequence), LNHDA is the CDR1 and SQIVND is the CDR2. The CDR3 runs 12 residues from the cysteine to the phenylalanine. Solely the CDR3 DNA is kept, with 36 bases framed from the first base. V gives up 3 bases and J gives up 6 bases, and the segment between their germline ends measures 7 bases. The method behind the library was the immunoSEQ multiplex PCR assay. The clones in this table, taken by TCRdb from immuneACCESS, are in-frame only. Not every clone is retained; where verified, under half of the shortfall comes from an unresolved V gene, and the cause of the rest is unknown. The sample table contains around 130,000 clones; only one count was recorded for under 95% of them. Around 8.1% of the sample rests with the top ten.

This specimen belongs to a study of control samples from healthy donors and cancer patients (dated by TCRdb to the early 2020s). The sequence came from a man younger than 30 in good health. This chain is built from TRBV19 and TRBJ2-3; the D gene lacks a confident call. Source material: blood. The DNA is TGTGCCAGTAGTATCCGGCGGGATACGCAGTATTTT. This encodes CASSIRRDTQYF.